Listed here is a single T cell receptor beta chain. This sample was included in a study of sequential checkpoint blockade in melanoma. Background on the study: Maintenance nivolumab came after either treatment sequence.

Generated by immunoSEQ multiplex PCR, the TCRdb table keeps only in-frame clones and is missing some. The sample has 15,000 to 20,000 clones, approximately 93% seen once. Treatment here: randomized to nivolumab then ipilimumab (arm A) or the reverse (arm B). DNA-damaging chemotherapy had not been given to any patient beforehand. From thawed PBMCs, live CD3+CD8+ cells negative for CD19 and CD56 were sorted. The CDR3 runs 16 residues. Trimming removed 4 bases at V and 6 bases at J, with 20 bases between. Germline CDR1 reads SGDLS; CDR2 reads YYNGEE. The genes are TRBV9 and TRBJ1-3, with a possible D match to TRBD1 (5 bases). Sample: CD8+ T cells sorted from blood (inferred from file names), taken from a patient given nivolumab and ipilimumab in sequence. This clonotype was obtained from a human donor with melanoma. The CDR3 DNA reads as TGTGCCAGCAGCAACAAGGTTGGCAGGGAGGAAAACACCATATATTTT. Protein sequence: CASSNKVGREENTIYF.